A single sample is the source of the 16 T cell receptor beta chains below, sequenced in a study of T-cell memory formation after mild COVID-19. TCRdb re-derived calls from the 5' RACE reads in MiXCR, one entry per CDR3 protein. The profile shows about 320,000 distinct CDR3 sequences, roughly an eighth of them singletons. Input material: PBMCs or a T cell subset sorted from them (not recorded which). Receptors originate from a man younger than 35 who had mild COVID-19 (a few samples of this study predate the infection). Cell type and time point are not known.

The chain employs TRBV7-2 and TRBJ2-5; TRBD2 aligns across 8 bases. The CDR3 extends over 15 amino acids. Per germline, CDR1 SGHTA and CDR2 FQGNSA. V trimming: 1 base; J trimming: 2 bases; junction bases outside the gene matches: 3. The CDR3 spells CASSLERGPQETQYF. The DNA for the CDR3 is TGTGCCAGCAGCTTAGAGCGGGGGCCGCAAGAGACCCAGTACTTC. Looking up the rest from reference TRBV7-2 and TRBJ2-5 gives the full variable domain: GAGVSQSPSNKVTEKGKDVELRCDPISGHTALYWYRQSLGQGLEFLIYFQGNSAPDKSGLPSDRFSAERTGGSVSTLTIQRTQQEDSAVYLCASSLERGPQETQYFGPGTRLLVL.

The genes are TRBV28 and TRBJ1-3; tentatively, D is TRBD1 (6 bases). The CDR3 loop spans 15 amino acids. V dropped 3 bases and J dropped 2 bases, with 11 bases sitting between them. The V gene's germline CDR1 is MDHEN and CDR2 SYDVKM. The chain's CDR3 is CASSFKGGPGNTIYF. The CDR3 region has the DNA TGTGCCAGCAGTTTCAAAGGGGGTCCTGGAAACACCATATATTTT.

The chain has TRBV4-3 and TRBJ1-5; a possible D gene is TRBD1 (5 bases). The V and J ends lost 1 base and 6 bases respectively, with 13 bases between them. CDR1 LGHNA and CDR2 YSLEER come from the germline V gene. The CDR3 contains 15 residues. DNA of the CDR3: TGCGCCAGCAGCCAAGGTTCAGAGAGGGGTCAGCCCCAGCATTTT. Translating it yields CASSQGSERGQPQHF.

In this sample, this clonotype turned up a few times. The rearrangement joins TRBV5-6 to TRBJ2-6; D remains unclear. This CDR3 spans 14 amino acids. V was clipped by 5 bases and J by 1 base, with 7 bases between them. Germline values: CDR1 SGHDT, CDR2 YYEEEE. The CDR3 is CASSFGSGANVLTF. The CDR3 DNA follows: TGTGCCAGCAGTTTTGGGTCTGGGGCCAACGTCCTGACTTTC.

This clonotype was observed at least ten times. The rearrangement uses TRBV23-1 and TRBJ1-1, with D tentatively TRBD1 (5 bases). TRBV23-1 is filed as an ORF, its function uncertain. The CDR3 has 10 amino acids. Trimming cost V 9 bases and J 11 bases, with 13 bases left between them. The DNA for the CDR3 is TGCGCCAGACTCGGGGGGATGGCTTTCTTT. It is translated as CARLGGMAFF.

This clonotype was detected only a few times. This rearrangement joins TRBV12-3 or TRBV12-4 to TRBJ2-7, with 9 bases aligning to TRBD1. This CDR3 comprises 16 residues. With V trimmed by 5 bases and J by 2 bases, 10 bases remained unmatched. CDR3 protein: CASSEAGTGPTYEQYF. DNA of the CDR3: TGTGCCAGCAGTGAGGCCGGGACAGGGCCAACCTACGAGCAGTACTTC.

The rearrangement links TRBV5-1 to TRBJ2-5, with D uncertain. Trimming removed 7 bases at V and 2 bases at J, with 6 bases between. The length of the CDR3 is 11 residues. In germline, CDR1 is SGHRS, CDR2 YFSETQ. CDR3 residues: CASANQETQYF. The CDR3 nucleotides are TGCGCCAGCGCCAATCAAGAGACCCAGTACTTC.

The V and J genes are TRBV29-1 and TRBJ1-1, with 9 positions matching TRBD1. CDR3 length: 14 amino acids. V trimming: 3 bases; J trimming: 3 bases; junction bases outside the gene matches: 5. CDR1 is SQVTM and CDR2 is ANQGSEA in the germline V gene. The chain's CDR3 is CSVEWDRVHTEAFF. The CDR3 region has the DNA TGCAGCGTTGAGTGGGACAGGGTCCACACTGAAGCTTTCTTT.

This clonotype has only a few counts. V is TRBV2 and J is TRBJ1-1; D uncertain. The CDR3 runs 12 residues. V was pared by 9 bases and J by 9 bases, with 17 bases between. CDR1 is SNHLY and CDR2 is FYNNEI in the germline V gene. CDR3 nucleotides: TGTGCCAGTGCTAGACGGGGTTCCAAAGCTTTCTTT. Translating gives CASARRGSKAFF.

A few counts support this clonotype. V is TRBV7-9 and J is TRBJ1-1; no clear D. This CDR3 is 13 amino acids long. With 3 bases removed from V and 3 bases from J, the gap between germline ends came to 8 bases. Germline assignment: CDR1 SEHNR and CDR2 FQNEAQ (reference sequence). The CDR3 DNA sequence: TGTGCCAGCAGCTTCCCTCAATACACTGAAGCTTTCTTT. This codes for CASSFPQYTEAFF.

V and J are TRBV6-6 and TRBJ2-7; 9 nucleotides match TRBD1. CDR1 and CDR2 from the germline V gene are MNHNY and SVGAGI (reference sequence). The CDR3 has 15 amino acids. The ends lost 0 bases at V and 9 bases at J; junction bases unmatched: 9. This CDR3 reads CASSYSRTGARGQYF. The CDR3, as DNA: TGTGCCAGCAGTTACTCGAGGACAGGGGCTCGGGGGCAGTACTTC.

This clonotype was seen a few times. The chain joins TRBV5-1 to TRBJ2-7; the D gene could be TRBD1 or TRBD2 (6 bases each). Germline assignment: CDR1 SGHRS and CDR2 YFSETQ. V lost 4 bases to trimming and J lost 7 bases, with 18 bases between them. The CDR3 sequence is 14 residues long. The CDR3 DNA is TGCGCCAGCAGCCTGGTCTCGGGGGCCCCGGAGCAGTACGTC. Amino acid sequence: CASSLVSGAPEQYV.

This clonotype was found a few times. This chain joins TRBV6-5 and TRBJ1-1; 9 nucleotides agree with TRBD1. The length of the CDR3 is 15 residues. Per the germline V gene, CDR1 is MNHEY and CDR2 is SVGAGI. V gave up 4 bases and J gave up 5 bases; unmatched junction bases: 8. DNA of the CDR3: TGTGCCAGCAGTTCCCACAGGGGGCTGAGGACTGAAGCTTTCTTT. Translation: CASSSHRGLRTEAFF.

This clonotype was observed a handful of times. V and J are TRBV7-6 and TRBJ1-2; no definite D call. The V gene lost 5 bases and the J gene lost 1 base, with 14 bases spanning the gap. The germline V gene has CDR1 SGHVS and CDR2 FNYEAQ. The CDR3 loop spans 15 amino acids. The CDR3 DNA reads TGTGCCAGCAGCCCACCCCCAGTGGGTAACTATGGCTACACCTTC. Translation gives CASSPPPVGNYGYTF.

Ten or more counts support this clonotype. This chain connects TRBV4-3 to TRBJ2-1; D not certain. Trimming left V 1 base short and J 7 bases short, with 2 bases between. Germline V lookup: CDR1 LGHNA, CDR2 YSLEER. This CDR3 contains 11 residues. The CDR3 is CASSQANEQFF. CDR3 coding DNA: TGCGCCAGCAGCCAAGCGAATGAGCAGTTCTTC.

This clonotype was observed at least ten times. The CDR3 sequence is CASSPWTASYEQYV. In DNA, the CDR3 is TGCGCCAGCAGCCCTTGGACAGCCTCCTACGAGCAGTACGTC. J is TRBJ2-7 and V is TRBV5-1; tentative D call: TRBD1 (6 bases). CDR3 length equals 14 residues. Germline assignment: CDR1 SGHRS and CDR2 YFSETQ. Trimming left V 4 bases short and J 0 bases short, with 11 bases between.